These T cell receptor beta chains were read from a single sample in a study of blood T cell repertoires in COVID-19. This table comes from immunoSEQ multiplex PCR, and its TCRdb copy is limited to in-frame clones, with some not included. The profile covers about 310,000 clones, with about nine tenths appearing a single time and 5% to 5.5% taken by the ten largest. Sequencing was performed on PBMCs or T cells enriched from blood (not recorded which). The receptors were gathered from a man aged 55 to 70 who had recovered from COVID-19. Each CDR3 is given with its conserved first and last residue. A D gene is named only where the DNA matches it firmly. Size is stated for part of the rows, as once, few or many counts, or as a class when the clone is expanded.

v_call	j_call	clone_size	d_call	cdr3_nt	cdr3_aa
TRBV30	TRBJ1-2	-	TRBD1	TGTGCCTGGACCCGGACAGGGGGATGGGGTAACTATGGCTACACCTTC	CAWTRTGGWGNYGYTF
TRBV29-1	TRBJ2-5	-	-	TGCAGCGGCCTCACGGACAGACAAGAGACCCAGTACTTC	CSGLTDRQETQYF
TRBV5-4	TRBJ2-5	-	TRBD2	TGTGCCAGCAGCCCTATGGGGAGGGATGTGGAGACCCAGTACTTC	CASSPMGRDVETQYF
TRBV5-1	TRBJ2-7	-	-	TGCGCCAGCAGCTGGGGGGACAGCTCCTCCTACGAGCAGTACTTC	CASSWGDSSSYEQYF
TRBV24-1	TRBJ1-5	few	TRBD1	TGTGCCACCAGTGACCCCGGACAGGGTGGAAATCAGCCCCAGCATTTT	CATSDPGQGGNQPQHF
TRBV28	TRBJ2-1	-	-	TGTGCCAGCCGACCCGGGTCCGAATTCTATGAGCAGTTCTTC	CASRPGSEFYEQFF
TRBV14	TRBJ1-2	few	TRBD1	TGTGCCAGCAGAGCAGAGACAGGGGTGGACTATGGCTACACCTTC	CASRAETGVDYGYTF
TRBV7-2	TRBJ2-7	-	TRBD2	TGTGCCAGCAGCTCCGGCACCGCGGGACTAGCCTACCGATCAGGGCAGTACTTC	CASSSGTAGLAYRSGQYF
TRBV5-1	TRBJ2-1	-	-	TGCGCCAGCAGCTTGGGTGCAGAATGGAATGAGCAGTTCTTC	CASSLGAEWNEQFF
TRBV4-1	TRBJ2-7	-	TRBD1	TGCGCCAGCAGCCAAGGCCCGGAGGCAGGGGGAGCCTACGAGCAGTACTTC	CASSQGPEAGGAYEQYF
TRBV28	TRBJ1-4	-	-	TGTGCCAGCGGCGGTGGACAGATAAATGAAAAACTGTTTTTT	CASGGGQINEKLFF
TRBV2	TRBJ1-2	-	-	TGTGCCGGGAGGCGGATGGCCAGCAACTATGGCTACACCTTC	CAGRRMASNYGYTF
TRBV7-9	TRBJ2-4	-	-	TGTGCCAGCAGCTTAGCTAGCGACATTCAGTACTTC	CASSLASDIQYF
TRBV6-5	TRBJ1-6	-	-	TGTGCCAGCAGTTACTCATCGGGGAATAATTCACCCCTCCACTTT	CASSYSSGNNSPLHF
TRBV19	TRBJ2-1	-	TRBD2	TGTGCCAGTAATCGAGGACTAGCGGGAAACAATGAGCAGTTCTTC	CASNRGLAGNNEQFF
TRBV6-2/TRBV6-3	TRBJ1-1	-	-	TGTGCCAGCAGTTTTAAGAGTAACACTGAAGCTTTCTTT	CASSFKSNTEAFF
TRBV7-3	TRBJ2-3	-	TRBD2	TGTGCCAGCAGCCCGTCGACTAGCGGAACAGATACGCAGTATTTT	CASSPSTSGTDTQYF